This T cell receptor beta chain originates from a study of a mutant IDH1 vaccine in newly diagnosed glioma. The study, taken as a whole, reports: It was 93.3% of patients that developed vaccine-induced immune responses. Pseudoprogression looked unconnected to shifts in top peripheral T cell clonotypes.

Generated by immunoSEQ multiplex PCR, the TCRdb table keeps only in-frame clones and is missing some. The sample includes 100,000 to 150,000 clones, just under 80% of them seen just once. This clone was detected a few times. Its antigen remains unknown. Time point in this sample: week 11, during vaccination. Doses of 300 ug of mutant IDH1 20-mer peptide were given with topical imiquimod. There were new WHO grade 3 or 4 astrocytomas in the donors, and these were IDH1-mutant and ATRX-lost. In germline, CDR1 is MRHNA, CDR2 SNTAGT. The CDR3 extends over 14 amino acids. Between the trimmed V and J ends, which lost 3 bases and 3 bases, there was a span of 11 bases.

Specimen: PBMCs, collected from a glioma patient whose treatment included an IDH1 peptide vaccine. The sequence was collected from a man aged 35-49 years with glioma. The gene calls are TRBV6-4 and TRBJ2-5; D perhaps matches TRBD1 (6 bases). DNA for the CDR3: TGTGCCAGCAGTGAAACGGCAGGGGAAGAGACCCAGTACTTC. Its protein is CASSETAGEETQYF.